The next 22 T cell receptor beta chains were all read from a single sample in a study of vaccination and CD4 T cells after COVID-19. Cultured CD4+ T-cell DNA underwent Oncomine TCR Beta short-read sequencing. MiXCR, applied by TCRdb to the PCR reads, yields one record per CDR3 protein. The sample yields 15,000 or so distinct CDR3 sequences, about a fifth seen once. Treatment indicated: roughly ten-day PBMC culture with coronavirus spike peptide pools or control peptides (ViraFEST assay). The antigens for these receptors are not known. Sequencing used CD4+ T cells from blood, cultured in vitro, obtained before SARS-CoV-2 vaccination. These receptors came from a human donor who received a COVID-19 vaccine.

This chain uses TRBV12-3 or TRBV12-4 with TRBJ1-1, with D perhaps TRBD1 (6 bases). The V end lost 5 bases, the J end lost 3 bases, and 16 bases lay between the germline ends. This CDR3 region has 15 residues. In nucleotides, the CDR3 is TGTGCCAGCAGTAATAGGGGGGTAATTGACACTGAAGCTTTCTTT. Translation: CASSNRGVIDTEAFF.

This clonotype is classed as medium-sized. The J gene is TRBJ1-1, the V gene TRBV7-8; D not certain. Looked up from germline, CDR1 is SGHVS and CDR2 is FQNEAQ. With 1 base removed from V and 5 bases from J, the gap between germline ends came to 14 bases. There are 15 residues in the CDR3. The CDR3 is CASSLGGILRTEAFF. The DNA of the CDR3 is TGTGCCAGCAGCTTAGGCGGGATCCTGAGGACTGAAGCTTTCTTT.

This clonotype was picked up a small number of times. The CDR3 DNA follows: TGTGCCAGCAGCTCCCGGGACACCGGGGAGCTGTTTTTT. As protein: CASSSRDTGELFF. V usage is TRBV7-3 and J usage is TRBJ2-2; no clear D. The V and J ends lost 4 bases and 3 bases respectively, with 6 bases between them. This CDR3 has 13 amino acids. Germline values: CDR1 SGHTA, CDR2 FQGTGA. The entire variable domain, with the rest obtained from reference TRBV7-3 and TRBJ2-2, is as follows: GAGVSQTPSNKVTEKGKYVELRCDPISGHTALYWYRQSLGQGPEFLIYFQGTGAADDSGLPNDRFFAVRPEGSVSTLKIQRTERGDSAVYLCASSSRDTGELFFGEGSRLTVL.

The CDR3: CASRASGGRYEQYF. The CDR3 region has the DNA TGTGCCAGCAGGGCTAGCGGGGGGCGGTACGAGCAGTACTTC. This rearrangement joins TRBV6-1 to TRBJ2-7; 11 nucleotides align to TRBD2. Looked up from germline, CDR1 is MNHNS and CDR2 is SASEGT. The V segment lost 6 bases and the J segment 4 bases; nucleotides outside the gene matches: 5. The CDR3 is 14 residues long.

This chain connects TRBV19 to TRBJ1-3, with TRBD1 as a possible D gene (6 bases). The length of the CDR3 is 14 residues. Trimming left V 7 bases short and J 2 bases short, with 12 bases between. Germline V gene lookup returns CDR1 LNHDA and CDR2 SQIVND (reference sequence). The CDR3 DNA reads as TGTGCCAGTACCCTAGGACAGACTGGAAACACCATATATTTT. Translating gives CASTLGQTGNTIYF.

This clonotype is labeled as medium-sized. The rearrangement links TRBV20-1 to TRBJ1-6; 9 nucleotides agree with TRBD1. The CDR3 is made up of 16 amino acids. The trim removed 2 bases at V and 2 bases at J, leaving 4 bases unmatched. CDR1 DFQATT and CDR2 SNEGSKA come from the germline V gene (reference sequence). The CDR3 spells CSARSGTGTYNSPLHF. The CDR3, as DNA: TGCAGTGCTAGATCCGGGACAGGGACCTATAATTCACCCCTCCACTTT.

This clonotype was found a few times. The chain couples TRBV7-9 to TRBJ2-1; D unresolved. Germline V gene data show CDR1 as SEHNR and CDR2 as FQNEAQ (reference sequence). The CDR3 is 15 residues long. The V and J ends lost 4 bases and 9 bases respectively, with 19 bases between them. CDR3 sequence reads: CASSSLSSLGSEQFF. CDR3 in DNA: TGTGCCAGCAGCTCGCTGTCGTCCTTGGGTAGTGAGCAGTTCTTC.

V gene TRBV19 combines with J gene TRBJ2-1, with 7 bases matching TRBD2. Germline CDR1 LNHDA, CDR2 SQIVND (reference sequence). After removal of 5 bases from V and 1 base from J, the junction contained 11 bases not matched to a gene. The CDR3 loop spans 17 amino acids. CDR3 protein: CASSRRLARQSYNEQFF. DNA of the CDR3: TGTGCCAGTAGTCGTAGACTAGCCAGACAGTCCTACAATGAGCAGTTCTTC.

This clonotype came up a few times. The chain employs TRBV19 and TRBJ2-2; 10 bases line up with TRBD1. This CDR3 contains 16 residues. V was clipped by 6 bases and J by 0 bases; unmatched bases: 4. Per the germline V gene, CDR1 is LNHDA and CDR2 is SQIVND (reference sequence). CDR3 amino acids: CASRTGTGANTGELFF. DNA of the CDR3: TGTGCCAGTAGAACCGGGACAGGGGCGAACACCGGGGAGCTGTTTTTT.

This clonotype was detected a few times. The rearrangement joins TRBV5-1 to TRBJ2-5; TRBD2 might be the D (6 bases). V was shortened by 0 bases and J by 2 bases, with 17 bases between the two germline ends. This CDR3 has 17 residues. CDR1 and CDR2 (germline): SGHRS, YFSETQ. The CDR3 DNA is TGCGCCAGCAGCTTGGGAAGAACATGGGGACTTCAAGAGACCCAGTACTTC. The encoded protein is CASSLGRTWGLQETQYF.

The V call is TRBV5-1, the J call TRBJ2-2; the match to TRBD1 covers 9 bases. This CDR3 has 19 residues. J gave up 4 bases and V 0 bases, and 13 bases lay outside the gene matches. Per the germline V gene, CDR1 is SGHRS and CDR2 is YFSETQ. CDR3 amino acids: CASSLAGGLTGGLTGELFF. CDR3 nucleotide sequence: TGCGCCAGCAGCTTGGCCGGAGGCCTGACAGGGGGTCTCACCGGGGAGCTGTTTTTT.

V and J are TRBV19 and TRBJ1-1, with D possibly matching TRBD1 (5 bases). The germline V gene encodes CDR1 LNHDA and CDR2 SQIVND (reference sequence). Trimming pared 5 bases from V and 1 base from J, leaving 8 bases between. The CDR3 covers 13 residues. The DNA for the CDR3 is TGTGCCAGTAGTGTGACAGCGAACACTGAAGCTTTCTTT. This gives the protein CASSVTANTEAFF.

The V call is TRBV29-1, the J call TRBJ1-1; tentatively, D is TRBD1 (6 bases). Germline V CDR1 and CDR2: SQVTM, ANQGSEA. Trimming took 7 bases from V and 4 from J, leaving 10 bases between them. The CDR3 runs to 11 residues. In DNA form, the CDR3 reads TGCAGCGCGAACAGGGTCACTGAAGCTTTCTTT. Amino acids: CSANRVTEAFF.

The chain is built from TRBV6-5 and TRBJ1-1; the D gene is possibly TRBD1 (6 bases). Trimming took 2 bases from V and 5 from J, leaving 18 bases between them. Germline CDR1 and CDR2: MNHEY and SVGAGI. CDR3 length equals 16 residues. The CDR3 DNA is TGTGCCAGCAGTTACACACTACCGAGGGGGTCAACTGAAGCTTTCTTT. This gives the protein CASSYTLPRGSTEAFF.

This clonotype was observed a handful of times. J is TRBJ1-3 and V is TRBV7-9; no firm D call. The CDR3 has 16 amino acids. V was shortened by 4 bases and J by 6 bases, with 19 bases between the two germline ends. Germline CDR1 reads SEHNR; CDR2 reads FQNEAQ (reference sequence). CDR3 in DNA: TGTGCCAGCAGCTCTCGGTTCGGACCGACGGAAAACACCATATATTTT. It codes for CASSSRFGPTENTIYF.

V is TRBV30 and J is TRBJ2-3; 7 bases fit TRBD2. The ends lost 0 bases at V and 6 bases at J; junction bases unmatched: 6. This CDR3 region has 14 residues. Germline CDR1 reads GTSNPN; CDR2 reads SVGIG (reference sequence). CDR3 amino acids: CAWSVHAGVDTQYF. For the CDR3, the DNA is TGTGCCTGGAGTGTACATGCGGGGGTGGATACGCAGTATTTT.

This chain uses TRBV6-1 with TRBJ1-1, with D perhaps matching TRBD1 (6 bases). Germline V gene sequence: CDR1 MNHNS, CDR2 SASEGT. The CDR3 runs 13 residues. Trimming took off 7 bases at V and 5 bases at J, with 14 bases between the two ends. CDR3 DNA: TGTGCCAGCAATTTACAGGGAAGGACTGAAGCTTTCTTT. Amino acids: CASNLQGRTEAFF.

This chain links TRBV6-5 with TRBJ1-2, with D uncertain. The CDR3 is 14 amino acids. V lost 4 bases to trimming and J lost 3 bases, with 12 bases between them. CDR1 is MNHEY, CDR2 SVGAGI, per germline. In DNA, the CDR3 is TGTGCCAGCAGTTCCCGCGGGTTCCACTATGGCTACACCTTC. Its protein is CASSSRGFHYGYTF.

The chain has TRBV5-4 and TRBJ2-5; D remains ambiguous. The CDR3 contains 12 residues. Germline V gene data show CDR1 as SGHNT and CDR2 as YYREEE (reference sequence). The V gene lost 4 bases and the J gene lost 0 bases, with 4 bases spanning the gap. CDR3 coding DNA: TGTGCCAGCAGCCAGTACCAAGAGACCCAGTACTTC. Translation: CASSQYQETQYF. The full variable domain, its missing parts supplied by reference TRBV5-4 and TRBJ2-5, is ETGVTQSPTHLIKTRGQQVTLRCSSQSGHNTVSWYQQALGQGPQFIFQYYREEENGRGNFPPRFSGLQFPNYSSELNVNALELDDSALYLCASSQYQETQYFGPGTRLLVL.

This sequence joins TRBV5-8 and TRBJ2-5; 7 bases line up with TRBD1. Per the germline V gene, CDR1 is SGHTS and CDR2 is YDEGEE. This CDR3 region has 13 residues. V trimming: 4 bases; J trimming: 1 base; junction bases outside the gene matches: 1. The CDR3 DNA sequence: TGTGCCAGCAGCCGGGACAGCCAAGAGACCCAGTACTTC. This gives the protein CASSRDSQETQYF. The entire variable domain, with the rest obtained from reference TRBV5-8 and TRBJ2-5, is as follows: EAGVTQSPTHLIKTRGQQATLRCSPISGHTSVYWYQQALGLGLQFLLWYDEGEERNRGNFPPRFSGRQFPNYSSELNVNALELEDSALYLCASSRDSQETQYFGPGTRLLVL.

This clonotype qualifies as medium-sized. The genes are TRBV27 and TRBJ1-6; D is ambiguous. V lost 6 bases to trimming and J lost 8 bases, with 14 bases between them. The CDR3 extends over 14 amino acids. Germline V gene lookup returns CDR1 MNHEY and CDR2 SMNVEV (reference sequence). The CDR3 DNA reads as TGTGCCAGCAGGATAAATTTGGGAGATTCACCCCTCCACTTT. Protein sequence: CASRINLGDSPLHF.

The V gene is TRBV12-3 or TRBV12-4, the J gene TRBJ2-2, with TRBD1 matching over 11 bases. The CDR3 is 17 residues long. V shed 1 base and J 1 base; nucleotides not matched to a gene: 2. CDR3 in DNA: TGTGCCAGCAGTTTAGACGGGACAGGGGGGAACACCGGGGAGCTGTTTTTT. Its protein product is CASSLDGTGGNTGELFF.